Listed here are 2 T cell receptor beta chains from one sample, sequenced in a study of graft-versus-host responses after intestinal transplantation. Their antigens remain unidentified. Here immunoSEQ multiplex PCR was the method, and the copy in TCRdb shows in-frame clones only, minus some. Among roughly 51,000 clones, about 89% were seen once, and the ten largest hold over 0.55%. The material sequenced was unstimulated CD4+ T cells sorted from spleen or lymph node cells, taken before transplant. All receptors come from a human donor who was the organ donor for an intestinal transplant.

The CDR3 coding sequence is TGTGCCAGCAGCTTAGCGCCCGGAGGACAGGGGGCTGGGGGCTACACCTTC. This sequence encodes CASSLAPGGQGAGGYTF. This chain connects TRBV7-9 to TRBJ1-2; 11 nucleotides line up with TRBD1. This CDR3 is 17 amino acids long. Unmatched junction bases numbered 11, after V lost 0 bases and J lost 8 bases. CDR1 is SEHNR, CDR2 FQNEAQ, per germline (reference sequence). Looking up the rest from reference TRBV7-9 and TRBJ1-2 gives the full variable domain: DTGVSQNPRHKITKRGQNVTFRCDPISEHNRLYWYRQTLGQGPEFLTYFQNEAQLEKSRLLSDRFSAERPKGSFSTLEIQRTEQGDSAMYLCASSLAPGGQGAGGYTFGSGTRLTVV.

A few counts support this clone. The V call is TRBV4-2, the J call TRBJ2-3; TRBD2 matches 10 bases. The V gene's germline CDR1 is LGHNA and CDR2 YNFKEQ. The CDR3 loop spans 15 amino acids. V trimming: 4 bases; J trimming: 3 bases; junction bases outside the gene matches: 4. CDR3: CASSLEREGTDTQYF. The CDR3 DNA reads as TGTGCCAGCAGCCTTGAGCGGGAGGGGACAGATACGCAGTATTTT.